One sample yielded the 14 T cell receptor beta chains listed below, sequenced in a study of shared clonotypes between healthy human individuals. The table came from immunoSEQ multiplex PCR; TCRdb's copy has only in-frame clones and leaves some out. The sample consists of 2 million to 2.5 million clones, 90% to 97% of them appearing once. The material sequenced was naive CD4+ T cells sorted from blood. Subset in this sample: CD45RA+ positively selected. These receptors all stem from a man younger than 35 in good health.

The CDR3 region is CASGRTGTGNTIYF. In nucleotides, the CDR3 is TGTGCCAGCGGCAGGACAGGGACAGGAAACACCATATATTTT. The rearrangement uses TRBV9 and TRBJ1-3; 8 positions match TRBD1. The germline CDR1 and CDR2 sequences are SGDLS and YYNGEE. Losses at the gene ends were 7 bases for V and 4 bases for J; bases not matched to a gene: 7. The CDR3 has 14 amino acids.

In DNA, the CDR3 is TGTGCCAGCAAGTACTCGGGGGTAGCGAACACCGGGGAGCTGTTTTTT. Translated: CASKYSGVANTGELFF. V usage is TRBV6-5 and J usage is TRBJ2-2, with a possible D match to TRBD2 (6 bases). The CDR3 consists of 16 residues. V lost 7 bases to trimming and J lost 0 bases, with 15 bases between them. Germline CDR1 reads MNHEY; CDR2 reads SVGAGI.

In its sample, this clone was seen a few times. The chain links TRBV21-1 to TRBJ1-6; the table's TRBD1 call for D was not verified on the DNA. TRBV21-1 is listed as a pseudogene. The CDR3 totals 15 residues. CDR3 amino acids: CASTGTGFVNSPLHF. The CDR3 DNA reads as TGTGCCAGCACCGGGACAGGATTTGTTAATTCACCCCTCCACTTT.

Note on this clone: This CDR3 is also generated by other DNA sequences in the sample. This rearrangement joins TRBV9 to TRBJ2-1, with TRBD2 matching over 11 bases. The CDR3 has 15 residues. V lost 2 bases to trimming and J lost 4 bases; unmatched junction nucleotides: 2. From germline, CDR1 is SGDLS and CDR2 YYNGEE. CDR3 nucleotide sequence: TGTGCCAGCAGCGTTACTAGCGGGGGATACAATGAGCAGTTCTTC. It is translated as CASSVTSGGYNEQFF.

This chain joins TRBV18 and TRBJ2-1, with D possibly TRBD2 on 7 matching bases. Germline V gene data show CDR1 as KGHSH and CDR2 as LQKENI. The CDR3 consists of 15 residues. Trimming cost V 6 bases and J 6 bases, with 18 bases left between them. The CDR3 bases are TGTGCCAGCTCTCCCTACGAGGGAGGGGGCAATGAGCAGTTCTTC. Translated, it gives CASSPYEGGGNEQFF.

About this clone: In the same sample, other DNA sequences code for this CDR3. The V call is TRBV4-1, the J call TRBJ2-6; D is perhaps TRBD1 (5 bases). CDR3 length: 16 amino acids. Per the germline V gene, CDR1 is MGHRA and CDR2 is YSYEKL. Deletions cut 0 bases from V and 0 bases from J, with 6 bases between. CDR3 DNA sequence: TGCGCCAGCAGCCAAGACAGGGTCTCTGGGGCCAACGTCCTGACTTTC. It codes for CASSQDRVSGANVLTF.

V gene TRBV18 combines with J gene TRBJ2-3, with D unclear. Germline V CDR1 and CDR2: KGHSH, LQKENI. This CDR3 contains 13 residues. Trimming shortened V by 4 bases and J by 5 bases, and 10 bases separated the two germline ends. The CDR3 bases are TGTGCCAGCTCACTAGTGGGTCAAGATACGCAGTATTTT. This gives the protein CASSLVGQDTQYF. The complete variable domain, with remaining parts taken from reference TRBV18 and TRBJ2-3, reads NAGVMQNPRHLVRRRGQEARLRCSPMKGHSHVYWYRQLPEEGLKFMVYLQKENIIDESGMPKERFSAEFPKEGPSILRIQQVVRGDSAAYFCASSLVGQDTQYFGPGTRLTVL.

This clone has only one observation. The CDR3 reads CASNSGGTGELFF. The CDR3 nucleotides read TGTGCCAGTAACAGCGGGGGCACCGGGGAGCTGTTTTTT. The rearrangement links TRBV19 to TRBJ2-2, with 8 bases that match TRBD2. Germline V lookup: CDR1 LNHDA, CDR2 SQIVND (reference sequence). Losses at the gene ends were 7 bases for V and 4 bases for J; bases not matched to a gene: 2. The length of the CDR3 is 13 residues.

This chain connects TRBV4-1 to TRBJ1-2; 8 nucleotides align to TRBD1. V trimming: 0 bases; J trimming: 7 bases; junction bases outside the gene matches: 4. The CDR3 extends over 14 amino acids. CDR1 is MGHRA, CDR2 YSYEKL, per germline. The CDR3 is CASSQEGTGSGYTF. In DNA, the CDR3 is TGCGCCAGCAGCCAAGAAGGGACAGGCTCTGGCTACACCTTC.

CDR3 sequence: CASSGRGQRISYEQYF. CDR3 coding DNA: TGTGCCAGCAGTGGCCGAGGACAGCGGATCTCCTACGAGCAGTACTTC. The chain couples TRBV25-1 to TRBJ2-7; D possibly corresponds to TRBD1 (6 bases). The germline gives CDR1 MGHDK, CDR2 SYGVNS. The CDR3 has 16 amino acids. V was pared by 4 bases and J by 0 bases, with 16 bases between.

This clone was seen just once. The rearrangement joins TRBV6-6 to TRBJ2-7; tentatively, D is TRBD1 (6 bases). Germline V gene lookup returns CDR1 MNHNY and CDR2 SVGAGI (reference sequence). The CDR3 consists of 14 residues. Trimming shortened V by 6 bases and J by 1 base, and 13 bases separated the two germline ends. The CDR3 sequence: CASSNIQGSYEQYF. DNA of the CDR3: TGTGCCAGCAGCAACATACAGGGATCCTACGAGCAGTACTTC.

This chain links TRBV10-3 with TRBJ2-3, with 14 bases that match TRBD2. The CDR3 runs 14 residues. Germline trimming cut 10 bases from V and 4 bases from J; bases unmatched to any gene: 4. Germline values: CDR1 ENHRY, CDR2 SYGVKD. Here the CDR3 reads CARGLAGEADTQYF. CDR3 nucleotides: TGTGCCAGGGGACTAGCGGGAGAGGCAGATACGCAGTATTTT.

The chain uses TRBV7-9 and TRBJ2-2; the D is unclear. V lost 6 bases and J lost 4, with 15 bases in between. The CDR3 is 15 residues long. CDR1 SEHNR and CDR2 FQNEAQ come from the germline V gene (reference sequence). CDR3 region: CASSFASSVTGELFF. The CDR3 DNA reads TGTGCCAGCAGTTTTGCTTCATCAGTCACCGGGGAGCTGTTTTTT.

The chain couples TRBV18 to TRBJ1-4; the D is unclear. Germline values: CDR1 KGHSH, CDR2 LQKENI. V lost 0 bases and J lost 7, with 6 bases in between. The CDR3 sequence is 13 residues long. In nucleotides, the CDR3 is TGTGCCAGCTCACCACCCATGGGTGAAAAACTGTTTTTT. Protein product: CASSPPMGEKLFF.